The 23 T cell receptor beta chains below come from one sample, sequenced in a study of blood T cell repertoires in COVID-19 (dated by TCRdb to 2020 to 2021). Receptors were amplified or captured by the immunoSEQ multiplex PCR assay. The table was pulled from immuneACCESS by TCRdb, which kept in-frame rearrangements only. Such tables lose some clones; where checked, under half of the loss comes from unresolved V genes, and the rest has no known cause. This sample is represented by roughly 120,000 clones; about 90% of them were singletons. Of the sample, 7.9% falls within the top ten clones. Sequences were obtained from peripheral blood. Receptor source: a man in his 70s who had recovered from COVID-19.

The rearrangement links TRBV5-1 to TRBJ2-3; maybe TRBD1 (7 bases). Germline V gene sequence: CDR1 SGHRS, CDR2 YFSETQ. Trimming removed 4 bases at V and 3 bases at J, with 18 bases between. This CDR3 spans 16 amino acids. The CDR3 DNA is TGCGCCAGCAGCGCCGTTGGCAGGGGGGTAACAGATACGCAGTATTTT. Its translation: CASSAVGRGVTDTQYF.

The chain is built from TRBV5-1 and TRBJ2-7; possible D gene TRBD1, 6 bases. This CDR3 region has 12 residues. CDR1 and CDR2 (germline): SGHRS, YFSETQ. V was clipped by 2 bases and J by 3 bases, with 6 bases between them. CDR3 residues: CASSLQGYEQYF. The DNA of the CDR3 is TGCGCCAGCAGCTTACAGGGCTACGAGCAGTACTTC.

The V gene is TRBV19, the J gene TRBJ2-1, with TRBD2 matching 9 bases. Unmatched junction bases numbered 9, after V lost 3 bases and J lost 9 bases. Germline V lookup: CDR1 LNHDA, CDR2 SQIVND (reference sequence). The CDR3 is made up of 15 amino acids. Written as DNA, the CDR3 is TGTGCCAGTAGTATTGCAGGCGGGGGGGCTAGTGAGCAGTTCTTC. This codes for CASSIAGGGASEQFF.

This rearrangement joins TRBV5-1 to TRBJ2-2; TRBD2 matches 8 bases. Germline-derived CDR1 and CDR2 are SGHRS and YFSETQ. Germline trimming cut 3 bases from V and 8 bases from J; bases unmatched to any gene: 9. The CDR3 covers 15 residues. CDR3 nucleotides: TGCGCCAGCAGCTCCGTAGCGGGGTCTACAGGGGAGCTGTTTTTT. This sequence encodes CASSSVAGSTGELFF.

V is TRBV7-3 and J is TRBJ1-1; possible D gene TRBD1, 6 bases. The CDR3 consists of 16 residues. The germline V gene has CDR1 SGHTA and CDR2 FQGTGA. V gave up 1 base and J gave up 5 bases, with 17 bases separating them. In nucleotides, the CDR3 is TGTGCCAGCAGCTTAAACGCCCCAGGGGTTGGTACTGAAGCTTTCTTT. This gives the protein CASSLNAPGVGTEAFF. The full variable domain, completed using reference TRBV7-3 and TRBJ1-1, is GAGVSQTPSNKVTEKGKYVELRCDPISGHTALYWYRQSLGQGPEFLIYFQGTGAADDSGLPNDRFFAVRPEGSVSTLKIQRTERGDSAVYLCASSLNAPGVGTEAFFGQGTRLTVV.

The genes are TRBV2 and TRBJ1-2; TRBD1 matches at 9 bases. With V trimmed by 7 bases and J by 8 bases, 11 bases remained unmatched. The CDR3 contains 14 residues. CDR1 is SNHLY and CDR2 is FYNNEI in the germline V gene. The CDR3 coding sequence is TGTGCCAGCACCCTAGGGACAGGGCTGAGAGGCTACACCTTC. Its protein is CASTLGTGLRGYTF.

The chain uses TRBV27 and TRBJ1-2; a possible D gene is TRBD1 (5 bases). The CDR3 covers 15 residues. The germline gives CDR1 MNHEY, CDR2 SMNVEV (reference sequence). V was trimmed by 0 bases and J by 1 base, leaving 9 bases between them. The CDR3 is CASSLSAGFNYGYTF. The DNA for the CDR3 is TGTGCCAGCAGTTTATCTGCAGGGTTTAACTATGGCTACACCTTC.

This chain links TRBV24-1 with TRBJ2-2; 9 bases map to TRBD1. The CDR3 runs to 21 residues. Germline CDR1 and CDR2: KGHDR and SFDVKD. Trimming cost V 3 bases and J 0 bases; bases outside gene matches: 16. The CDR3 loop reads CATSDPKYGQGRTPNTGELFF. The CDR3 DNA sequence: TGTGCCACCAGTGATCCCAAATACGGACAGGGGCGAACCCCGAACACCGGGGAGCTGTTTTTT.

J is TRBJ2-5 and V is TRBV6-5, with D possibly matching TRBD1 (6 bases). There are 12 residues in the CDR3. The V gene's germline CDR1 is MNHEY and CDR2 SVGAGI. V shed 5 bases and J shed 5 bases, with 9 bases lying between them. Here the CDR3 reads CASSLQGETQYF. For the CDR3, the DNA is TGTGCCAGCAGTCTCCAGGGGGAGACCCAGTACTTC.

The rearrangement joins TRBV11-3 to TRBJ2-7; 10 bases are shared with TRBD1. The CDR3 has 15 residues. Losses at the gene ends were 1 base for V and 3 bases for J; bases not matched to a gene: 3. The germline V gene has CDR1 SGHNT and CDR2 YENEEA. CDR3 in DNA: TGTGCCAGCAGCTTAGGGGGACAGGGGCACTACGAGCAGTACTTC. It encodes CASSLGGQGHYEQYF.

The chain has TRBV9 and TRBJ1-1; possible D gene TRBD1, 5 bases. The germline gives CDR1 SGDLS, CDR2 YYNGEE. The V end lost 3 bases, the J end lost 5 bases, and 20 bases lay between the germline ends. This CDR3 has 16 amino acids. The CDR3 here is CASSGGLSGRETEAFF. DNA of the CDR3: TGTGCCAGCAGCGGAGGACTCTCGGGGCGGGAGACTGAAGCTTTCTTT.

This clone was seen only once. The chain carries TRBV7-8 and TRBJ2-3; D may be TRBD1 (6 bases). The CDR3 spans 15 residues. V lost 5 bases, J lost 2 bases, and 14 bases lay in between. Germline lookup yields CDR1 SGHVS and CDR2 FQNEAQ. As DNA, the CDR3 is TGTGCCAGCAGCCTACCGGGACACTTCACAGATACGCAGTATTTT. Its protein is CASSLPGHFTDTQYF.

The genes are TRBV5-6 and TRBJ2-5; TRBD2 might be the D (5 bases). Germline V CDR1 and CDR2: SGHDT, YYEEEE. V was clipped by 2 bases and J by 3 bases, with 11 bases between them. This CDR3 has 14 residues. This CDR3 reads CASSFGVGEETQYF. The CDR3 nucleotides read TGTGCCAGCAGCTTCGGGGTAGGAGAAGAGACCCAGTACTTC.

This chain joins TRBV5-4 and TRBJ2-7; the D gene is possibly TRBD1 (6 bases). V shed 4 bases and J shed 3 bases, with 11 bases lying between them. In germline, CDR1 is SGHNT, CDR2 YYREEE (reference sequence). The CDR3 covers 13 residues. The CDR3 nucleotides are TGTGCCAGCAGCCCCGGGACAAACTACGAGCAGTACTTC. Translation gives CASSPGTNYEQYF.

The rearrangement links TRBV19 to TRBJ2-1, with D tentatively TRBD1 (6 bases). The CDR3 is 12 amino acids. V gave up 7 bases and J gave up 9 bases, with 13 bases separating them. Per the germline V gene, CDR1 is LNHDA and CDR2 is SQIVND (reference sequence). The CDR3, as DNA: TGTGCCAGTAACAGGGAATGGGGTGAGCAGTTCTTC. Translated: CASNREWGEQFF.

This clone was detected once. The V call is TRBV7-2, the J call TRBJ2-1; D is ambiguous. Germline V gene data show CDR1 as SGHTA and CDR2 as FQGNSA. V lost 4 bases to trimming and J lost 6 bases, with 10 bases between them. This CDR3 spans 13 amino acids. This CDR3 is CASSSTRGNEQFF. CDR3 nucleotide sequence: TGTGCCAGCAGCTCTACCCGAGGCAATGAGCAGTTCTTC.

This clone was recorded only once. This rearrangement joins TRBV2 to TRBJ1-5; TRBD1 is a possible D gene (5 bases). The germline CDR1 and CDR2 sequences are SNHLY and FYNNEI. Trimming took 3 bases from V and 1 from J, leaving 7 bases between them. This CDR3 comprises 14 residues. CDR3 in DNA: TGTGCCAGCAGTGATAAGGGGAGCAATCAGCCCCAGCATTTT. The encoded protein is CASSDKGSNQPQHF.

The chain recombines TRBV28 with TRBJ1-1, with 7 nucleotides matching TRBD1. V lost 3 bases, J lost 6 bases, and 10 bases stayed unmatched. Germline V gene sequence: CDR1 MDHEN, CDR2 SYDVKM. CDR3 length equals 15 residues. CDR3 sequence reads: CASSFWRTGIPEAFF. In nucleotides, the CDR3 is TGTGCCAGCAGTTTCTGGAGGACAGGCATCCCTGAAGCTTTCTTT.

The chain combines TRBV19 with TRBJ1-2, with D uncertain. This CDR3 contains 15 residues. V was cut by 5 bases and J by 4 bases, with 17 bases left in between. The germline CDR1 and CDR2 sequences are LNHDA and SQIVND (reference sequence). The CDR3, as DNA: TGTGCCAGTAGTCCTCGGCCCCGGGTGGTCTATGGCTACACCTTC. Protein: CASSPRPRVVYGYTF.

V and J are TRBV6-1 and TRBJ1-2; D is unresolved. This CDR3 has 12 amino acids. Trimming cost V 0 bases and J 9 bases, with 8 bases left between them. Germline assignment: CDR1 MNHNS and CDR2 SASEGT. CDR3 region: CASSEARWSYTF. DNA of the CDR3: TGTGCCAGCAGTGAAGCGAGGTGGAGCTACACCTTC.

The V call is TRBV4-1, the J call TRBJ1-2; D call uncertain. V shed 4 bases and J shed 2 bases, with 11 bases lying between them. CDR3 length: 14 residues. The germline gives CDR1 MGHRA, CDR2 YSYEKL. CDR3 coding DNA: TGCGCCAGCAGCCGGTTGGGAGGGAACTATGGCTACACCTTC. Encoded protein: CASSRLGGNYGYTF.

The chain couples TRBV30 to TRBJ2-1; D unclear. V shed 3 bases and J shed 0 bases, with 9 bases lying between them. Germline V CDR1 and CDR2: GTSNPN, SVGIG (reference sequence). The CDR3 spans 14 residues. In DNA, the CDR3 is TGTGCCTGGAGGTCCGATAGCTCCTACAATGAGCAGTTCTTC. Translation: CAWRSDSSYNEQFF. Looking up the rest from reference TRBV30 and TRBJ2-1 gives the full variable domain: SQTIHQWPATLVQPVGSPLSLECTVEGTSNPNLYWYRQAAGRGLQLLFYSVGIGQISSEVPQNLSASRPQDRQFILSSKKLLLSDSGFYLCAWRSDSSYNEQFFGPGTRLTVL.

DNA of the CDR3: TGTGCCAGCAGCTCCTTCGGGCAGGGGGCGGATGACTATGGCTACACCTTC. Residues: CASSSFGQGADDYGYTF. V is TRBV28 and J is TRBJ1-2; TRBD1 matches at 8 bases. V shed 6 bases and J 3 bases; nucleotides not matched to a gene: 15. The CDR3 covers 17 residues. Germline V gene sequence: CDR1 MDHEN, CDR2 SYDVKM.